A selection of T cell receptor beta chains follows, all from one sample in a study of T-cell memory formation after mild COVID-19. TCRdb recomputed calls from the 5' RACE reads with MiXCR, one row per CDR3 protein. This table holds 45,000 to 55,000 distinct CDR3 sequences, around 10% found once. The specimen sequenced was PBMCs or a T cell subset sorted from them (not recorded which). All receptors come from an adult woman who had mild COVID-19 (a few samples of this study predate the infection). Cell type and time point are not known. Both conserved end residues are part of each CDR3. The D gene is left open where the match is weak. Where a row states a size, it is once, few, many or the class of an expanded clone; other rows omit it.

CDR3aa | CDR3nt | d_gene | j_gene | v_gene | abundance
CASSQGLSSYEQYF | TGTGCCAGCTCACAAGGGCTTAGCTCCTACGAGCAGTACTTC | . | TRBJ2-7 | TRBV18 | .
CASSASLATYNEQFF | TGCGCCAGCAGCGCTTCACTAGCGACTTACAATGAGCAGTTCTTC | TRBD2 | TRBJ2-1 | TRBV10-2 | many
CASSLRNPWDQETQYF | TGCGCCAGCAGCTTGAGAAACCCATGGGACCAAGAGACCCAGTACTTC | . | TRBJ2-5 | TRBV5-1 | .
CASSPGDSGYTEAFF | TGTGCCAGCAGCCCCGGAGACAGTGGGTACACTGAAGCTTTCTTT | . | TRBJ1-1 | TRBV28 | .
CASSEDLGRVSEAFF | TGTGCCAGCAGTGAAGATCTGGGGCGCGTCTCTGAAGCTTTCTTT | . | TRBJ1-1 | TRBV6-1 | few
CSARGEGGLTYEQYF | TGCAGTGCGCGGGGGGAAGGCGGGTTAACCTACGAGCAGTACTTC | TRBD2 | TRBJ2-7 | TRBV20-1 | .
CAISDQPPGQGLNEQFF | TGTGCCATCAGTGACCAACCCCCGGGACAGGGTCTCAATGAGCAGTTCTTC | TRBD1 | TRBJ2-1 | TRBV10-3 | many
CASRSGEGRMNTEAFF | TGTGCCAGTAGGTCCGGGGAGGGACGGATGAACACTGAAGCTTTCTTT | . | TRBJ1-1 | TRBV19 | few
CASSQVSGGDHTDTQYF | TGTGCCAGCAGCCAGGTCAGCGGGGGGGATCACACAGATACGCAGTATTTT | TRBD2 | TRBJ2-3 | TRBV4-2 | many
CASSLADSYQEAQYF | TGCGCCAGCAGCTTGGCGGACTCGTATCAAGAAGCCCAGTACTTC | . | TRBJ2-5 | TRBV5-1 | many
CATSRDEGYSYEQYF | TGTGCCACCAGCAGAGATGAAGGGTACTCCTACGAGCAGTACTTC | . | TRBJ2-7 | TRBV15 | .
CASSLSRTGTMNTEAFF | TGTGCCAGCAGCTTATCTAGGACAGGGACTATGAACACTGAAGCTTTCTTT | TRBD1 | TRBJ1-1 | TRBV11-2 | few
CATSQQLPGAGGNEQFF | TGTGCCACCAGCCAGCAGTTACCAGGAGCCGGGGGCAATGAGCAGTTCTTC | . | TRBJ2-1 | TRBV12-3/TRBV12-4 | many
CASSQRTRSKETQYF | TGCGCCAGCAGCCAGCGTACTCGGTCAAAAGAGACCCAGTACTTC | . | TRBJ2-5 | TRBV4-1 | .
CSATGLAGGRGDEQFF | TGCAGTGCAACCGGACTAGCGGGGGGGCGTGGCGATGAGCAGTTCTTC | TRBD2 | TRBJ2-1 | TRBV20-1 | .
CASSPDGQPNQPQHF | TGCGCCAGCAGCCCAGACGGACAACCCAATCAGCCCCAGCATTTT | . | TRBJ1-5 | TRBV5-1 | many
CAWSVVLAGTDTQYF | TGTGCCTGGAGTGTAGTCCTAGCCGGCACAGATACGCAGTATTTT | . | TRBJ2-3 | TRBV30 | .
CATSRDGSRLNEQFF | TGTGCCACCAGCAGAGATGGGTCTCGGCTCAATGAGCAGTTCTTC | . | TRBJ2-1 | TRBV15 | few
CASSLASDSYEQYF | TGCGCCAGCAGCTTGGCGTCAGACTCCTACGAGCAGTACTTC | . | TRBJ2-7 | TRBV5-1 | .
CASSIAASGVYNEQFF | TGTGCCAGTAGTATAGCGGCTAGCGGGGTCTACAATGAGCAGTTCTTC | TRBD2 | TRBJ2-1 | TRBV19 | .
CASSNRGQANEKLFF | TGTGCCAGCAGCAACCGAGGACAGGCTAATGAAAAACTGTTTTTT | TRBD1 | TRBJ1-4 | TRBV3-1 | many
CASSLGGANTEAFF | TGTGCCAGCAGTTTAGGCGGAGCCAACACTGAAGCTTTCTTT | . | TRBJ1-1 | TRBV12-3/TRBV12-4 | .
CASSLGLAGGVDKFF | TGTGCCAGCAGTTTGGGACTAGCGGGGGGGGTAGATAAGTTCTTC | TRBD2 | TRBJ2-1 | TRBV12-3/TRBV12-4 | many
CSALGKRGYTGVLFF | TGCAGTGCGCTAGGAAAGAGGGGCTACACCGGGGTGCTGTTTTTT | . | TRBJ2-2 | TRBV20-1 | .
CASSPWGTGRRAELFF | TGTGCCAGCAGTCCCTGGGGGACGGGTAGACGGGCGGAGCTGTTTTTT | . | TRBJ2-2 | TRBV27 | few
CASSRQGANTEAFF | TGCGCCAGCAGCCGACAGGGAGCGAACACTGAAGCTTTCTTT | TRBD1 | TRBJ1-1 | TRBV5-1 | many
CSARDLRTGNFDEQFF | TGCAGTGCTAGAGATCTTCGGACAGGGAATTTCGATGAGCAGTTCTTC | TRBD1 | TRBJ2-1 | TRBV20-1 | many
CASSPQDRPPYEQYF | TGTGCCAGCAGTCCCCAGGACAGGCCCCCCTACGAGCAGTACTTC | TRBD1 | TRBJ2-7 | TRBV6-6 | many
CASSTDHYNEQFF | TGTGCCAGCAGCACGGACCACTACAATGAGCAGTTCTTC | . | TRBJ2-1 | TRBV7-3 | .
CASSTTHGRSGETQYF | TGCGCCAGCAGCACGACCCACGGGAGGTCCGGGGAGACCCAGTACTTC | TRBD2 | TRBJ2-5 | TRBV5-1 | many
CATSDSNQETQYF | TGTGCCACCAGTGATTCCAACCAAGAGACCCAGTACTTC | . | TRBJ2-5 | TRBV24-1 | many
CSGLTSGRGADTQYF | TGCAGTGGCTTGACTAGCGGGAGGGGGGCAGATACGCAGTATTTT | TRBD2 | TRBJ2-3 | TRBV20-1 | .
CASSLVISHNEQFF | TGTGCCAGCAGCTTAGTTATTAGCCACAATGAGCAGTTCTTC | . | TRBJ2-1 | TRBV7-6 | many
CASSDFRGEKLFF | TGTGCCAGCAGCGACTTCCGGGGGGAAAAACTGTTTTTT | . | TRBJ1-4 | TRBV12-3/TRBV12-4 | few
CAISEREQETQYF | TGTGCCATCAGTGAGCGGGAGCAAGAGACCCAGTACTTC | . | TRBJ2-5 | TRBV10-3 | many
CASSLRGRNTEAFF | TGTGCCAGCAGCTTGCGGGGACGGAACACTGAAGCTTTCTTT | . | TRBJ1-1 | TRBV3-1 | few
CASSTSDSSSGANVLTF | TGTGCCAGCAGCACGTCGGACAGTTCTTCTGGGGCCAACGTCCTGACTTTC | . | TRBJ2-6 | TRBV11-1 | many
CASSRGRLLDEQFF | TGTGCCAGCAGCCGGGGCAGACTTTTGGATGAGCAGTTCTTC | . | TRBJ2-1 | TRBV12-3/TRBV12-4 | few
CASRVSGTYEQYF | TGTGCCAGCAGAGTCAGCGGTACCTACGAGCAGTACTTC | . | TRBJ2-7 | TRBV6-5 | many
CASSQGTGSNYGYTF | TGTGCCAGCAGCCAAGGGACAGGCTCTAACTATGGCTACACCTTC | TRBD1 | TRBJ1-2 | TRBV3-1 | many
CASSPEGVRANYGYTF | TGCGCCAGCAGCCCGGAAGGAGTCAGGGCTAACTATGGCTACACCTTC | . | TRBJ1-2 | TRBV5-1 | .
CASSSYLRAFF | TGTGCCAGCAGCTCATATCTAAGGGCTTTCTTT | . | TRBJ1-1 | TRBV7-2 | .
CASSSGPLDTQYF | TGTGCCAGCAGCTCGGGGCCCTTAGATACGCAGTATTTT | . | TRBJ2-3 | TRBV7-2 | .
CASKTSGRADEQFF | TGTGCCAGCAAAACTAGCGGGAGGGCCGATGAGCAGTTCTTC | TRBD2 | TRBJ2-1 | TRBV27 | .
CASRPTGNYGYTF | TGCGCCAGCAGGCCTACAGGGAACTATGGCTACACCTTC | . | TRBJ1-2 | TRBV5-1 | .
CASSHTAPSTDTQYF | TGTGCCAGTAGTCACACAGCTCCTAGCACAGATACGCAGTATTTT | . | TRBJ2-3 | TRBV19 | .
CASSSTGTGKFRSYNEQFF | TGTGCCAGCAGCTCGACCGGGACAGGGAAGTTTAGGTCCTACAATGAGCAGTTCTTC | TRBD1 | TRBJ2-1 | TRBV7-9 | few
CSGKGQGDDEQYF | TGCAGTGGGAAGGGACAGGGGGACGACGAGCAGTACTTC | TRBD1 | TRBJ2-7 | TRBV20-1 | few
CASSLTGVLGEQYF | TGTGCCAGCAGTCTCACGGGAGTTTTAGGGGAGCAGTACTTC | . | TRBJ2-7 | TRBV27 | many
CASSLRDSADTQYF | TGTGCCAGCAGCCTAAGGGACTCCGCGGATACGCAGTATTTT | . | TRBJ2-3 | TRBV7-3 | many
CASSLVASGGGTDTQYF | TGTGCCAGCAGCTTAGTAGCTAGCGGGGGGGGCACAGATACGCAGTATTTT | TRBD2 | TRBJ2-3 | TRBV7-2 | .
CAWSAQGNEQFF | TGTGCCTGGAGTGCCCAAGGCAATGAGCAGTTCTTC | . | TRBJ2-1 | TRBV30 | few
CASSPNRDSGNTIYF | TGTGCCAGCAGCCCGAATCGGGACTCTGGAAACACCATATATTTT | . | TRBJ1-3 | TRBV5-4 | few
CSARDRDVVKTQYF | TGCAGTGCTAGAGATAGGGACGTCGTGAAGACCCAGTACTTC | . | TRBJ2-5 | TRBV20-1 | .
CASSSGWGQETYGTNEKLFF | TGTGCCAGCAGCTCGGGGTGGGGACAGGAGACTTACGGAACTAATGAAAAACTGTTTTTT | TRBD1 | TRBJ1-4 | TRBV5-5 | few
CSVVAATAYNEQFF | TGCAGCGTTGTGGCGGCCACAGCCTACAATGAGCAGTTCTTC | . | TRBJ2-1 | TRBV29-1 | many